This T cell receptor (beta chain) emerged from a study of shared T cell receptors in the human thymus (dated by TCRdb to the early 2020s). Context from the whole study: The study examined how the human thymus generates shared, self-reactive T-cell receptor alpha chains.

Notes on this clone: What this receptor recognizes is not known. The input lacks base qualities; no much larger clone sits a single base away.

As encoded in the germline V gene, CDR1 is MGHRA while CDR2 is YSYEKL. Trimming takes 0 bases from V and 6 bases from J, and the germline ends sit 7 bases apart. Including cysteine and phenylalanine, the CDR3 has 13 amino acids. The retained sequence is limited to the CDR3, 39 bases, with the frame set at the first base. Library method: the immunoSEQ multiplex PCR assay. Held by TCRdb, this immuneACCESS table contains in-frame sequences only and omits some clones. Under half of the omission traces to an unresolved V gene where checked; the cause of the rest is unknown. This sample is represented by 600,000 or so clones; around 87% of them were singletons. Together, the top ten hold about 0.0094% of the sample. These data were also filed under a second study, of human thymus T cells. The second study also describes: The donors were immunologically healthy infants in Finland who had open corrective cardiac surgery for congenital heart defects. Thymus tissue was obtained as surgical resects removed during corrective cardiac surgery. Biased V and J gene segment usage appeared to be present in both thymic and peripheral blood repertoires. The related research reported highly overlapping thymic TCR repertoires among unrelated individuals. The study used about eight infant thymus samples plus four related peripheral blood samples to characterize TCR alpha and beta repertoires. The cohort included six male and a couple of female infants, with donor ages spanning 7 to 244 days. Thymocytes were released mechanically from tissue and stored at -70 °C as pellets of roughly 9.5-31 million cells. A QIAsymphony instrument was used to extract genomic DNA from the frozen cell pellets. The immunoSEQ multiplex PCR assay was used to amplify the TCRB and TCRAD loci from a standardized quantity of quality-controlled genomic DNA. The amplicons covered the V(D)J region and were long enough to include the CDR3 and to identify the V and J genes. The amplicons were sequenced on an Illumina platform via the commercial immunoSEQ service. Primer bias and sequencing errors were corrected as previously described, and TCRAD and TCRB definitions were based on the IMGT database. Repertoires were analysed with immunoSEQ Analyzer 3.0 and VDJTools, covering basic statistics, V/J segment usage, diversity estimates, rarefaction and pairwise overlap. Diversity was estimated using the Chao1, ChaoE, Efron-Thisted, Shannon and inverse Simpson indices, and was also estimated on datasets down-sampled to the size of the smallest sample. Repertoire overlap was determined by strict matching of CDR3 nucleotide sequence, V gene and J gene, and Jaccard-based multidimensional scaling clustering was applied. Thymus samples yielded on average about 810,000 unique TCRB clonotypes, compared with some 83,000 from blood samples.

Material for sequencing was thymocytes. The clonotype was recovered from a boy younger than two with a congenital heart defect. Donor details come from another sample of the same person, matched by shared clones. The chain is assembled from TRBV4-1 and TRBJ2-3; there is no confident call for the D gene. The CDR3 reads as follows: CASSQEIEDTQYF. The sequence in DNA is TGCGCCAGCAGCCAAGAAATAGAGGATACGCAGTATTTT.